This T cell receptor (beta chain) was sequenced for a study of cytomegalovirus exposure and HLA in healthy donors. Researchers ran the PCR with 60 Vbeta and 13 Jbeta primers. The data were produced by immunoSEQ multiplex PCR, yet TCRdb's version contains in-frame clones alone and is incomplete. Of some 65,000 clones in the sample, about 70% are singletons; the top ten hold 10% to 11%. All the people who gave samples were healthy bone marrow donors. As regards this clone: The antigen remains unidentified.

V gave up 6 bases and J gave up 0 bases, with 15 bases separating them. The CDR3 totals 16 residues. Study conclusions and caveats: The study listed approximately 160 cytomegalovirus-associated TCR beta chains.

Sequenced: PBMCs. This rearrangement joins TRBV23-1 to TRBJ2-1; D is undetermined. TRBV23-1 is placed among ORFs of uncertain function. The source of this sequence is a woman in her twenties or thirties in good health and CMV-seronegative. This chain's CDR3 is CASSPLPSSSYNEQFF. The CDR3 DNA follows: TGCGCCAGCAGCCCTCTCCCGTCGAGCTCCTACAATGAGCAGTTCTTC.